This T cell receptor beta chain was profiled in a study of T cells expressing NK-cell markers. For the study at large: TCR beta repertoires came from sorted CD3+CD56+NKG2C+, CD3+CD56+NKG2C- and CD3+CD56-NKG2C+ T cells. Within the sequenced cohort of eight donors, seven exhibited HCMV seropositivity and one was seronegative. Study-wide results and caveats: Top CD8+ clonotypes included the dominant CD3+CD56+NKG2C+ clonotypes in several donors.

As to this clonotype: As yet, its antigen is unknown.

Reanalyzing the 5' RACE reads, TCRdb keeps one entry per CDR3 protein, without DNA. This sample's table has roughly 170,000 distinct CDR3 sequences. The germline V gene encodes CDR1 SEHNR and CDR2 FQNEAQ (reference sequence). The CDR3 has 14 residues. The gene calls are TRBV7-9 and TRBJ1-1; TCRdb calls TRBD1, which cannot be checked without DNA. Input material: blood T cells: a sorted CD56 or NKG2C T cell subset, CD4+ or CD8+ T cells, or bulk PBMC T cells (not recorded which). This clonotype was sampled from a woman between 18 and 70 years old in good health. This CDR3 reads CASSLRGMNTEAFF.